The T cell receptor (beta chain) under discussion was sequenced for a study of T-cell reconstitution after alpha-beta-depleted transplantation in children. Notes on the study in general: When one year had passed after transplant, most T-cell counts and diversity came from newly produced T cells.

The CDR3 runs to 15 residues. Germline V gives CDR1 DFQATT, CDR2 SNEGSKA (reference sequence). Trimming stripped 5 bases from V and 0 bases from J, with 16 bases between. About this clonotype itself: Its specificity is not known.

Unique molecular identifiers were built into the TCRbeta library. Using its own MiXCR run on the PCR reads, TCRdb lists one record per CDR3 protein. This sample has hundreds of thousands of distinct CDR3 sequences; nearly 8% occur once, and the top ten carry over 7.5%. This clonotype was obtained from a female patient aged 2 to 10 who had a stem cell transplant for Fanconi anemia, so the T cells may come from the graft donor. The chain combines TRBV20-1 with TRBJ2-5; a weak D match, TRBD2 (7 bases). The sample in question was peripheral blood, obtained 360 days after TCRalphabeta/CD19-depleted stem cell transplant. The CDR3 bases are TGCAGTGCTCCTCGAGGGGGGGGGGACCAAGAGACCCAGTACTTC. Translation gives CSAPRGGGDQETQYF.